This T cell receptor beta chain was recovered during a study of Ad26.COV2.S vaccination and SARS-CoV-2 variants. General observations from the study: Reports say spike-specific CD8+ and CD4+ T cell responses covered substantial breadth after vaccination. Across vaccine and placebo recipients, the breadth of non-spike TCRs was similar.

The CDR3 has 18 amino acids. Germline V gene lookup returns CDR1 LGHDT and CDR2 YNNKEL (reference sequence). The V end lost 0 bases, the J end lost 0 bases, and 17 bases lay between the germline ends. Here immunoSEQ multiplex PCR was the method, and the copy in TCRdb shows in-frame clones only, minus some. The table includes more than 150,000 clones, roughly 85% detected once. Comment on this clone: The antigen is not known.

V gene TRBV3-1 (or the pseudogene TRBV3-2) combines with J gene TRBJ2-5, with D perhaps given as TRBD1 or TRBD2 (6 bases each). The clonotype was recovered from a human donor who had recovered from COVID-19. The source was peripheral blood, collected after recovery from COVID-19. This chain's CDR3 is CASSQEGGRPSYQETQYF. In DNA form, the CDR3 reads TGTGCCAGCAGCCAAGAAGGGGGGCGGCCTTCTTACCAAGAGACCCAGTACTTC.